This entry lists 28 T cell receptor beta chains sequenced from one sample in a study of CD8+CD57+ T cells in acquired aplastic anemia (dated by TCRdb to the late 2010s). The reads were generated on an Illumina HiSeq 2000. TCR beta VDJ combination and CDR3 sequence profiling used genomic DNA as the template. The public reads were quality trimmed at Q25 with fastp and then assembled into clones with MiXCR by TCRdb, keeping productive beta chains. Every entry covers one CDR3 protein and lists the most common genes and DNA from its rows. The sample has 400,000 to 500,000 distinct CDR3 sequences on record, around 72% of them singletons. The ten largest clones capture approximately 3.8% of the sample. Sequences were obtained from sorted CD4+, CD8+, or CD8+CD57+ T cells (not recorded which) from PBMCs. These TCRs come from a human donor in good health, serving as a control.

This rearrangement joins TRBV7-2 to TRBJ1-6, with D tentatively TRBD1 (5 bases). The CDR3 totals 18 residues. Germline V gene lookup returns CDR1 SGHTA and CDR2 FQGNSA. V gave up 3 bases and J gave up 2 bases, with 17 bases separating them. The CDR3 region has the DNA TGTGCCAGCAGCTTGGGGGAGATCTATGGCGCCTATAATTCACCCCTCCACTTT. Encoded protein: CASSLGEIYGAYNSPLHF.

Regarding this clonotype: The junction departs from germline at one end; a sequencing error may be responsible. The CDR3 is CASSPSGRVIYEEYF. The CDR3 DNA is TGTGCCAGCAGTCCTTCGGGACGAGTCATATACGAGGAGTACTTC. The rearrangement links TRBV9 to TRBJ2-7, with D perhaps TRBD1 or TRBD2 (5 bases each). This CDR3 spans 15 amino acids. Germline CDR1 SGDLS, CDR2 YYNGEE. Supplemented by reference TRBV9 and TRBJ2-7, the full variable domain reads DSGVTQTPKHLITATGQRVTLRCSPRSGDLSVYWYQQSLDQGLQFLIQYYNGEERAKGNILERFSAQQFPDLHSELNLSSLELGDSALYFCASSPSGRVIYEEYFGPGTRLTVT.

Concerning this clonotype: The final CDR3 position lacks the conserved phenylalanine or tryptophan, pointing to a likely read error. Because the CDR3's place on the DNA is in doubt, the DNA is left out and the CDR3 is given as listed by TCRdb. The V gene is TRBV9, the J gene TRBJ2-7; TRBD2 reflects the table's D call only, with no check against the DNA. CDR1 and CDR2 (germline): SGDLS, YYNGEE. The CDR3 comprises 13 residues, both ends counted. CDR3 loop: CASSAAGDSNQPL.

CDR3 in amino acids: CATSRRYYEQYF. Here the CDR3 DNA reads TGTGCCACCAGCAGACGGTACTACGAGCAGTACTTC. The chain joins TRBV15 to TRBJ2-7; D is unresolved. Between the trimmed V and J ends, which lost 2 bases and 3 bases, there was a span of 5 bases. Germline values: CDR1 LNHNV, CDR2 YYDKDF (reference sequence). The length of the CDR3 is 12 residues.

The genes are TRBV4-3 and TRBJ2-1; 7 nucleotides match TRBD1. The CDR3 loop spans 12 amino acids. Germline V gene sequence: CDR1 LGHNA, CDR2 YSLEER. The V and J ends lost 7 bases and 13 bases, in that order; junction bases with no gene match: 10. CDR3 coding DNA: TGCGCCAGCAACTACTACGACAGGGTTCAGTTCTTC. Amino acids: CASNYYDRVQFF.

Concerning this clonotype: A read error may account for a junction end that differs from germline. The V and J genes are TRBV10-1 and TRBJ2-3; no firm D call. Germline V CDR1 and CDR2: WNHNN, SYGVQD (reference sequence). The CDR3 has 14 residues. The CDR3 reads CAISELVGTDTQYF. DNA for the CDR3: TGTGCCATCAGTGAGTTAGTGGGCACAGATACGCAGTATTTT.

Details on this clonotype: An end of the junction does not agree with germline; a read error may underlie this. The V and J genes are TRBV7-9 and TRBJ2-5, with TRBD1 matching 10 bases. The CDR3 runs to 14 residues. Germline values: CDR1 SEHNR, CDR2 FQNEAQ (reference sequence). The CDR3 DNA follows: TGTGCCAGCAGCTTCCGCCCGGGACAGGGGCCTCCTTCGTTC. Encoded protein: CASSFRPGQGPPSF.

The chain links TRBV11-2 to TRBJ2-4; D call uncertain. Trimming stripped 4 bases from V and 0 bases from J, with 13 bases between. The CDR3 contains 16 residues. Germline V gene lookup returns CDR1 SGHAT and CDR2 FQNNGV. CDR3 nucleotide sequence: TGTGCCAGCAGCTACCTCCATTTCCTAGCCAAAAACATTCAGTACTTC. Translation gives CASSYLHFLAKNIQYF.

With regard to this clonotype: It is likely a read error, because the conserved phenylalanine at the end of the CDR3 is missing. The DNA is omitted, as the CDR3 cannot be located on it reliably, and the CDR3 follows TCRdb's listing. The chain has TRBV2 and TRBJ2-3; the table gives TRBD2 as D, unverified against the DNA. The CDR3 adds up to 16 amino acids, both ends counted. In germline, CDR1 is SNHLY, CDR2 FYNNEI. The CDR3 protein is CASSRQGGSTGELFFC.

Worth noting for this clonotype: Germline is not matched at one junction end, which may reflect a read error. The rearrangement links TRBV15 to TRBJ2-2; no clear D gene. CDR3 length equals 15 residues. Germline V gene lookup returns CDR1 LNHNV and CDR2 YYDKDF (reference sequence). The CDR3 loop is CATSDCGEGTEELFF. In DNA, the CDR3 is TGTGCCACCAGCGATTGCGGAGAAGGTACCGAGGAGCTGTTTTTT.

This clonotype was seen a few times. The chain couples TRBV4-2 to TRBJ1-2, with TRBD1 matching 10 bases. Germline CDR1 and CDR2: LGHNA and YNFKEQ. This CDR3 has 16 residues. Trimming took 0 bases from V and 4 from J; bases not matched to a gene: 5. The CDR3 here is CASSQEGDRGGYGYTF. DNA of the CDR3: TGTGCCAGCAGCCAAGAGGGGGACAGGGGAGGCTATGGCTACACCTTC.

Many counts were recorded for this clonotype. This chain connects TRBV7-6 to TRBJ1-3, with D unresolved. Germline V lookup: CDR1 SGHVS, CDR2 FNYEAQ. The germline V and J ends were trimmed by 8 bases and 4 bases, with 15 bases remaining between them. This CDR3 region has 14 residues. The CDR3 DNA follows: TGTGCCAGCTTCCCCTTGGGGTCCGGAAACACCATATATTTT. Its protein product is CASFPLGSGNTIYF.

The sample holds one count of this clonotype. The germline gene is not matched at one end of the junction; a read error may be the cause. The chain couples TRBV2 to TRBJ2-3; either TRBD1 or TRBD2 may supply D (5 bases each). The CDR3 consists of 13 residues. Germline-derived CDR1 and CDR2 are SNHLY and FYNNEI. CDR3 loop: CASRLDGADTQYF. The CDR3 DNA sequence: TGTGCCAGCAGACTGGACGGGGCAGATACGCAGTACTTT.

There are many counts of this clonotype. V gene TRBV10-3 combines with J gene TRBJ1-4, with D possibly matching TRBD1 (5 bases). The CDR3 has 14 amino acids. Germline V gives CDR1 ENHRY, CDR2 SYGVKD. Trimming left V 6 bases short and J 6 bases short, with 14 bases between. Here the CDR3 DNA reads TGTGCCATCAGGGGGCGCGGGGAGGATGAAAAACTGTTTTTT. Translation: CAIRGRGEDEKLFF.

The V and J genes are TRBV9 and TRBJ2-7, with TRBD1 matching 8 bases. Trimming at V came to 4 bases and at J to 0 bases, leaving 3 bases not matched to a gene. Per the germline V gene, CDR1 is SGDLS and CDR2 is YYNGEE. This CDR3 has 14 amino acids. CDR3 sequence: CASSLDRASYEQYF. The CDR3 nucleotides read TGTGCCAGCAGCCTGGACAGGGCCTCCTACGAGCAGTACTTC.

This chain joins TRBV7-2 and TRBJ2-5, with 8 bases aligning to TRBD2. V trimming: 8 bases; J trimming: 14 bases; junction bases outside the gene matches: 13. Germline lookup yields CDR1 SGHTA and CDR2 FQGNSA. The CDR3 length is 12 residues. This CDR3 is CASAGGVETEYF. CDR3 nucleotide sequence: TGTGCCAGCGCCGGGGGGGTAGAGACCGAATACTTC.

Many counts were recorded for this clonotype. This rearrangement joins TRBV7-6 to TRBJ1-6; the D is unclear. V lost 0 bases and J lost 9, with 9 bases in between. The CDR3 totals 14 residues. Germline V lookup: CDR1 SGHVS, CDR2 FNYEAQ. The CDR3 protein is CASSLAKIVSPLHF. The CDR3 DNA reads TGTGCCAGCAGCTTAGCCAAAATAGTTTCACCCCTCCACTTT.

This clonotype was counted only a few times. CDR3 protein: CATSRDMPPTASYF. Written as DNA, the CDR3 is TGTGCCACCAGCAGAGACATGCCCCCGACCGCTTCGTACTTC. The chain carries TRBV15 and TRBJ2-7; D is ambiguous. From germline, CDR1 is LNHNV and CDR2 YYDKDF (reference sequence). The CDR3 sequence is 14 residues long. The V end was cut by 0 bases, the J end by 12 bases, with 18 bases between.

For this clonotype: One junction end disagrees with the germline gene, perhaps due to a read error. This chain uses TRBV7-3 with TRBJ2-7; D might be TRBD1 (6 bases). CDR1 SGHTA and CDR2 FQGTGA come from the germline V gene. The CDR3 extends over 14 amino acids. Written as DNA, the CDR3 is TGTGCCACCAGCAGGGACAAGAGTCCCGACAAGCAGTACTTC. Protein product: CATSRDKSPDKQYF.

The chain couples TRBV5-4 to TRBJ2-7; D is unresolved. This CDR3 contains 12 residues. Looked up from germline, CDR1 is SGHNT and CDR2 is YYREEE (reference sequence). The V end lost 3 bases, the J end lost 8 bases, and 12 bases lay between the germline ends. The CDR3 sequence: CASSYLTDKQYF. CDR3 bases: TGTGCCAGCAGCTATCTAACCGACAAGCAGTACTTC.

This clonotype was seen ten or more times. The chain joins TRBV29-1 to TRBJ2-3; 16 nucleotides align to TRBD2. The CDR3 is 19 residues long. J lost 6 bases, V lost 2 bases, and 14 bases had no gene match. The germline V gene encodes CDR1 SQVTM and CDR2 ANQGSEA. The CDR3 DNA follows: TGCAGCGTTGAATCTACCGGGACTAGCGGGGGGGCGTTTAGGGATACGCAGTATTTT. As protein: CSVESTGTSGGAFRDTQYF.

A word on this clonotype: Germline is not matched at one junction end, which may reflect a read error. The rearrangement links TRBV7-6 to TRBJ1-1; D uncertain. This CDR3 has 12 residues. CDR1 is SGHVS, CDR2 FNYEAQ, per germline. The CDR3 nucleotides read TGTGCCAGCAGCTTAGCGGAGGACGGTGCTTTGTTT. It codes for CASSLAEDGALF.

As to this clonotype: Possible read error: a much larger clone is one base away. The gene calls are TRBV4-3 and TRBJ1-1; D is ambiguous. CDR1 is LGHNA and CDR2 is YSLEER in the germline V gene. The CDR3 totals 14 residues. The CDR3: CASSQDTRNTGAFF. For the CDR3, the DNA is TGCGCCAGCAGCCAAGATACCCGGAACACTGGAGCTTTCTTT.

This clonotype has a count of ten or more. J is TRBJ2-7 and V is TRBV9; D unresolved. CDR1 and CDR2 from the germline V gene are SGDLS and YYNGEE. This CDR3 region has 14 residues. V gave up 0 bases and J gave up 1 base, with 8 bases separating them. The CDR3 nucleotides are TGTGCCAGCAGCGTAGATCCGGTATCCTACGAGCAGTACTTC. Translated, it gives CASSVDPVSYEQYF.

This clonotype occurred a few times. The chain uses TRBV7-9 and TRBJ2-7; D tentatively reads TRBD1 or TRBD2 (5 bases each). The CDR3 is 16 amino acids. V lost 4 bases and J lost 2, with 18 bases in between. The V gene's germline CDR1 is SEHNR and CDR2 FQNEAQ (reference sequence). CDR3 DNA sequence: TGTGCCAGCAGCTCGGCAGTGGGACGGAGACCCTACGAGCAGTACTTC. The encoded protein is CASSSAVGRRPYEQYF.

This clonotype has just one count. This chain uses TRBV20-1 with TRBJ2-7, with 11 bases fitting TRBD1. V lost 1 base and J lost 2; bases outside the gene matches: 4. Germline CDR1 DFQATT, CDR2 SNEGSKA (reference sequence). This CDR3 region has 15 residues. Written as DNA, the CDR3 is TGCAGTGCTAGAGCGGGGACAGGGGGTGCCTACGAGCAGTACTTC. This gives the protein CSARAGTGGAYEQYF.

On this clonotype: The germline gene is not matched at one end of the junction; a read error may be the cause. The rearrangement joins TRBV5-4 to TRBJ2-6, with 10 bases matching TRBD1. From germline, CDR1 is SGHNT and CDR2 YYREEE (reference sequence). The CDR3 is 13 residues long. CDR3 DNA sequence: TGTGCCAGCAGCTTAGGGACAGGGGAATCGAAGGCTTTC. This sequence encodes CASSLGTGESKAF. The variable domain in full, completed from reference TRBV5-4 and TRBJ2-6, reads ETGVTQSPTHLIKTRGQQVTLRCSSQSGHNTVSWYQQALGQGPQFIFQYYREEENGRGNFPPRFSGLQFPNYSSELNVNALELDDSALYLCASSLGTGESKAFGAGSRLTVL.

Concerning this clonotype: At one of its ends the junction is not consistent with the germline gene, which may arise from a read error. The rearrangement links TRBV9 to TRBJ2-3, with 9 bases identical to TRBD2. The CDR3 runs to 17 residues. Germline V gives CDR1 SGDLS, CDR2 YYNGEE. CDR3 residues: CASSQGGAGGAADTQYF. The CDR3 region has the DNA TGCGCCAGCAGCCAAGGGGGGGCGGGGGGGGCGGCAGATACGCAGTATTTT.